The 21 T cell receptor beta chains reported below all come from one sample, sequenced in a study of blood T cell repertoires in COVID-19. The data were produced by immunoSEQ multiplex PCR, yet TCRdb's version contains in-frame clones alone and is incomplete. Among 120,000 to 150,000 clones listed, 70% to 90% were seen once. Material: peripheral blood. These receptors were collected from a woman aged 55-70 years with COVID-19, enrolled during active disease.

This chain uses TRBV7-2 with TRBJ2-7, with a weak D call TRBD1 (6 bases). The CDR3 covers 14 residues. V was cut by 2 bases and J by 1 base, with 9 bases left in between. Germline lookup yields CDR1 SGHTA and CDR2 FQGNSA. The CDR3 DNA is TGTGCCAGCAGCTTAAGGACAGTATCCTACGAGCAGTACTTC. Translated: CASSLRTVSYEQYF.

This chain joins TRBV5-1 and TRBJ1-2, with D possibly TRBD1 on 6 matching bases. V dropped 5 bases and J dropped 1 base, with 15 bases sitting between them. Germline V lookup: CDR1 SGHRS, CDR2 YFSETQ. There are 15 residues in the CDR3. CDR3 sequence reads: CASRPRQVLNYGYTF. DNA of the CDR3: TGCGCCAGCAGACCCCGACAGGTGCTTAACTATGGCTACACCTTC.

This clone showed up just once. CDR3 residues: CASGDGQGDDFF. In nucleotides, the CDR3 is TGTGCTAGTGGCGACGGACAGGGGGACGATTTCTTC. The chain recombines TRBV12-5 with TRBJ2-1; 10 bases fit TRBD1. The germline gives CDR1 LGHNT, CDR2 FRNRAP. Trimming at V came to 6 bases and at J to 16 bases, leaving 9 bases not matched to a gene. The CDR3 sequence is 12 residues long.

This rearrangement joins TRBV5-1 to TRBJ1-1; 9 positions match TRBD1. Losses at the gene ends were 3 bases for V and 2 bases for J; bases not matched to a gene: 5. Germline CDR1 reads SGHRS; CDR2 reads YFSETQ. The CDR3 covers 15 residues. The chain's CDR3 is CASSSWTGENTEAFF. CDR3 DNA: TGCGCCAGCAGCTCCTGGACAGGGGAAAACACTGAAGCTTTCTTT.

This chain connects TRBV10-3 to TRBJ2-3, with 8 bases lining up with TRBD2. Trimming cost V 2 bases and J 4 bases; bases outside gene matches: 5. There are 15 residues in the CDR3. Germline CDR1 is ENHRY and CDR2 is SYGVKD. The CDR3 here is CAISEQSGGSDTQYF. CDR3 DNA sequence: TGTGCCATCAGTGAGCAGAGCGGGGGCTCAGATACGCAGTATTTT.

The rearrangement links TRBV7-6 to TRBJ1-1, with TRBD1 as a possible D gene (6 bases). V was pared by 2 bases and J by 0 bases, with 19 bases between. Germline V gene data show CDR1 as SGHVS and CDR2 as FNYEAQ. The CDR3 loop spans 18 amino acids. Here the CDR3 DNA reads TGTGCCAGCAGCTTAAGTCTAAGTACCGACAGGATGAACACTGAAGCTTTCTTT. Translation: CASSLSLSTDRMNTEAFF.

This chain joins TRBV29-1 and TRBJ2-5; D might be TRBD2 (7 bases). The CDR3 has 13 residues. The V end lost 5 bases, the J end lost 4 bases, and 14 bases lay between the germline ends. Germline CDR1 and CDR2: SQVTM and ANQGSEA. Written as DNA, the CDR3 is TGCAGCGTTAGGGGGGGAACAGGAGAGACCCAGTACTTC. Translation: CSVRGGTGETQYF. Combining the CDR3 with reference TRBV29-1 and TRBJ2-5 gives the whole variable domain SAVISQKPSRDICQRGTSLTIQCQVDSQVTMMFWYRQQPGQSLTLIATANQGSEATYESGFVIDKFPISRPNLTFSTLTVSNMSPEDSSIYLCSVRGGTGETQYFGPGTRLLVL.

The chain is built from TRBV29-1 and TRBJ1-2; D gene uncertain. Trimming shortened V by 2 bases and J by 4 bases, and 26 bases separated the two germline ends. The CDR3 runs to 18 residues. Germline V gene lookup returns CDR1 SQVTM and CDR2 ANQGSEA. CDR3 protein: CSVEPREYAPLKGYGYTF. In nucleotides, the CDR3 is TGCAGCGTTGAACCCCGGGAATACGCCCCCCTTAAGGGCTATGGCTACACCTTC.

This clone has only one observation. The chain couples TRBV19 to TRBJ1-5; TRBD1 agrees at 7 bases. Germline values: CDR1 LNHDA, CDR2 SQIVND (reference sequence). The CDR3 runs 12 residues. V lost 8 bases and J lost 5; bases outside the gene matches: 3. In DNA form, the CDR3 reads TGTGCCAGTGCCGACAGGGATCAGCCCCAGCATTTT. Encoded protein: CASADRDQPQHF.

The CDR3 DNA is TGTGCCAGCAGCCAACAGGTAGCGGGGGGGACAGATACGCAGTATTTT. It is translated as CASSQQVAGGTDTQYF. The chain recombines TRBV3-1 (or the pseudogene TRBV3-2) with TRBJ2-3; 11 positions agree with TRBD2. With 2 bases clipped from V and 3 bases from J, the junction kept 4 bases outside the gene matches. This CDR3 has 16 residues. Per germline, CDR1 LGHDT and CDR2 YNNKEL (reference sequence).

The rearrangement uses TRBV7-3 and TRBJ1-2; 8 bases agree with TRBD1. After removal of 3 bases from V and 6 bases from J, the junction contained 3 bases not matched to a gene. Germline CDR1 and CDR2: SGHTA and FQGTGA. This CDR3 comprises 13 residues. As DNA, the CDR3 is TGTGCCAGCAGCTTGACAGGGGCCGATGGCTACACCTTC. Translating it yields CASSLTGADGYTF.

This clone has only a few counts. The chain couples TRBV11-2 to TRBJ1-1, with 7 bases matching TRBD1. The CDR3 runs 13 residues. Trimming took 5 bases from V and 4 from J; bases not matched to a gene: 4. Germline CDR1 SGHAT, CDR2 FQNNGV. CDR3 loop: CASSPQGFTEAFF. The CDR3 coding sequence is TGTGCCAGCAGCCCACAGGGGTTCACTGAAGCTTTCTTT. The full variable domain, completed using reference TRBV11-2 and TRBJ1-1, is EAGVAQSPRYKIIEKRQSVAFWCNPISGHATLYWYQQILGQGPKLLIQFQNNGVVDDSQLPKDRFSAERLKGVDSTLKIQPAKLEDSAVYLCASSPQGFTEAFFGQGTRLTVV.

J is TRBJ1-4 and V is TRBV6-5, with 8 bases that match TRBD1. With V trimmed by 0 bases and J by 8 bases, 8 bases remained unmatched. CDR1 MNHEY and CDR2 SVGAGI come from the germline V gene. The CDR3 extends over 16 amino acids. CDR3 bases: TGTGCCAGCAGTTACTCTGGACAGGGTTCGTGGGAAAAACTGTTTTTT. Residues: CASSYSGQGSWEKLFF.

The chain recombines TRBV2 with TRBJ1-4; 7 bases map to TRBD1. This CDR3 is built from 15 residues. Trimming took 2 bases from V and 3 from J; bases not matched to a gene: 3. Germline V gene lookup returns CDR1 SNHLY and CDR2 FYNNEI. Here the CDR3 reads CASSEMGQPNEKLFF. The CDR3, as DNA: TGTGCCAGCAGTGAAATGGGACAGCCTAATGAAAAACTGTTTTTT.

This clone was recorded only once. The J gene is TRBJ1-1, the V gene TRBV30, with 7 bases aligning to TRBD1. The length of the CDR3 is 13 residues. With 2 bases clipped from V and 7 bases from J, the junction kept 7 bases outside the gene matches. The germline V gene encodes CDR1 GTSNPN and CDR2 SVGIG (reference sequence). The CDR3 spells CAWSLTTGNEAFF. CDR3 DNA sequence: TGTGCCTGGAGTCTCACGACAGGGAATGAAGCTTTCTTT.

The chain carries TRBV4-3 and TRBJ1-2; TRBD1 is a possible D gene (5 bases). CDR1 LGHNA and CDR2 YSLEER come from the germline V gene. V lost 0 bases and J 4 bases, leaving 12 bases between the germline ends. The length of the CDR3 is 15 residues. CDR3 bases: TGCGCCAGCAGCCAAGAAGACAGCCCCTTCTATGGCTACACCTTC. Amino acid sequence: CASSQEDSPFYGYTF.

V and J are TRBV7-8 and TRBJ2-1, with TRBD2 as a possible D gene (5 bases). The CDR3 sequence is 14 residues long. V was shortened by 6 bases and J by 5 bases, with 14 bases between the two germline ends. Germline CDR1 SGHVS, CDR2 FQNEAQ. CDR3 residues: CASSRTRGNNEQFF. The CDR3 DNA is TGTGCCAGCAGTCGCACTCGAGGGAACAATGAGCAGTTCTTC.

This clone was found once. J is TRBJ2-3 and V is TRBV18; 8 nucleotides match TRBD1. The ends lost 3 bases at V and 0 bases at J; junction bases unmatched: 2. CDR1 and CDR2 from the germline V gene are KGHSH and LQKENI. The CDR3 loop spans 15 amino acids. CDR3 in amino acids: CASSPRTGSTDTQYF. The CDR3 nucleotides are TGTGCCAGCTCACCGCGGACAGGGAGCACAGATACGCAGTATTTT.

This chain uses TRBV27 with TRBJ2-1, with 9 bases lining up with TRBD1. Germline V lookup: CDR1 MNHEY, CDR2 SMNVEV (reference sequence). Germline trimming cut 6 bases from V and 3 bases from J; bases unmatched to any gene: 6. The CDR3 is made up of 15 amino acids. The CDR3 here is CASSTDRGNYNEQFF. CDR3 in DNA: TGTGCCAGCAGCACCGACAGGGGGAACTACAATGAGCAGTTCTTC.

This rearrangement joins TRBV3-1 (or the pseudogene TRBV3-2) to TRBJ1-4; D uncertain. This CDR3 is built from 13 residues. With 0 bases removed from V and 4 bases from J, the gap between germline ends came to 3 bases. The V gene's germline CDR1 is LGHDT and CDR2 YNNKEL (reference sequence). The CDR3 DNA is TGTGCCAGCAGCCAAGACAGTAATGAAAAACTGTTTTTT. Its translation is CASSQDSNEKLFF.

This chain joins TRBV29-1 and TRBJ1-5; perhaps TRBD1 as D (5 bases). The CDR3 runs 14 residues. In germline, CDR1 is SQVTM, CDR2 ANQGSEA. The V end lost 4 bases, the J end lost 7 bases, and 17 bases lay between the germline ends. Written as DNA, the CDR3 is TGCAGCGTTGCGGGACTAACATCAAGCCAGCCCCAGCATTTT. The encoded protein is CSVAGLTSSQPQHF.